The 2 T cell receptor beta chains presented below share a single source sample, sequenced in a study of beta chain features in type 1 diabetes. The isolated RNA, all of it, was reverse transcribed, so expressed TCRB transcripts were what got sequenced. Using immunoSEQ multiplex PCR, the repertoire was profiled, and TCRdb retains in-frame clones only, with some absent. Of about half a million clones detected, 30% appear once; the ten largest clones hold about 0.06%. The sample taken for sequencing was naive CD4+ T cells from blood. These receptors all come from a man aged 18 to 30 in good health.

This chain links TRBV7-9 with TRBJ2-7; no clear D gene. CDR3 size: 13 residues. With 3 bases removed from V and 1 base from J, the gap between germline ends came to 7 bases. Germline V gives CDR1 SEHNR, CDR2 FQNEAQ (reference sequence). The chain's CDR3 is CASSFAESYEQYF. CDR3 DNA: TGTGCCAGCAGCTTCGCAGAATCCTACGAGCAGTACTTC.

This clone has just a few counts. Within the sample, other DNA sequences also encode this same CDR3. This rearrangement joins TRBV30 to TRBJ1-2; D gene unclear. This CDR3 is 11 amino acids long. CDR1 GTSNPN and CDR2 SVGIG come from the germline V gene (reference sequence). V shed 0 bases and J shed 7 bases, with 6 bases lying between them. CDR3 loop: CAWSVGPGYTF. The CDR3 DNA reads as TGTGCCTGGAGTGTTGGACCTGGCTACACCTTC.